One and the same sample provided the 13 T cell receptor beta chains below, sequenced in a study of T cells in Graves' hyperthyroidism and ophthalmopathy. RNA transcripts served as the template for amplifying TCR beta CDR3 regions. First-round RT-PCR targeting the TCR CDR3 was performed with the HTBI primer set. Via MiXCR, TCRdb re-called the multiplex PCR reads, giving one row per CDR3 protein. The sample lists about 640,000 distinct CDR3 sequences; 20% were seen once. The sample taken for sequencing was blood. The receptors come from a man younger than 40 with Graves' ophthalmopathy.

The rearrangement uses TRBV7-8 and TRBJ2-3, with 7 positions matching TRBD2. V lost 2 bases to trimming and J lost 2 bases; unmatched junction nucleotides: 13. This CDR3 has 18 amino acids. Germline CDR1 reads SGHVS; CDR2 reads FQNEAQ. The CDR3 DNA follows: TGTGCCAGCAGCTTACCCAGCGGGGACTTTATTAACACAGATACGCAGTATTTT. The encoded protein is CASSLPSGDFINTDTQYF.

The chain uses TRBV4-1 and TRBJ2-1, with 11 bases aligning to TRBD2. V lost 5 bases and J lost 9; bases outside the gene matches: 9. This CDR3 has 15 residues. Germline V CDR1 and CDR2: MGHRA, YSYEKL. The CDR3: CASSGVTSGNIEQFF. The CDR3 DNA follows: TGCGCCAGCAGCGGAGTGACTAGCGGGAATATTGAGCAGTTCTTC.

This clonotype was seen many times. This sequence joins TRBV12-3 or TRBV12-4 and TRBJ2-7, with 13 bases matching TRBD2. The V and J ends lost 4 bases and 7 bases, in that order; junction bases with no gene match: 1. The CDR3 consists of 13 residues. The CDR3 sequence is CASSWTSGSEQYF. CDR3 sequence (DNA): TGTGCCAGCAGTTGGACTAGCGGGAGTGAGCAGTACTTC.

This clonotype was counted many times. V usage is TRBV7-8 and J usage is TRBJ1-2; no reliable D call. CDR3 length equals 15 residues. The V end was cut by 0 bases, the J end by 3 bases, with 11 bases between. Germline V CDR1 and CDR2: SGHVS, FQNEAQ. Written as DNA, the CDR3 is TGTGCCAGCAGCTTAGCGCCCGACCCGGACTATGGCTACACCTTC. Translating gives CASSLAPDPDYGYTF.

The CDR3 spells CASSLRIYTEAFF. As DNA, the CDR3 is TGTGCCAGCAGCTTACGGATTTACACTGAAGCTTTCTTT. The rearrangement links TRBV11-1 to TRBJ1-1; no clear D. In germline, CDR1 is SGHAT, CDR2 FQDESV (reference sequence). Trimming stripped 2 bases from V and 3 bases from J, with 7 bases between. There are 13 residues in the CDR3.

This sequence joins TRBV10-3 and TRBJ1-1; 10 nucleotides align to TRBD1. Germline V lookup: CDR1 ENHRY, CDR2 SYGVKD. This CDR3 is built from 15 residues. With 11 bases clipped from V and 6 bases from J, the junction kept 15 bases outside the gene matches. The CDR3 here is CAAQPTTGGDAEAFF. The DNA for the CDR3 is TGTGCCGCCCAGCCCACGACAGGGGGCGACGCTGAAGCTTTCTTT.

This clonotype was counted at least ten times. The CDR3 region is CASSRDPYEQYF. As DNA, the CDR3 is TGTGCCAGCAGCCGGGACCCCTACGAGCAGTACTTC. V gene TRBV11-2 combines with J gene TRBJ2-7; D possibly matches TRBD1 or TRBD2 (5 bases each). Trimming took 5 bases from V and 2 from J, leaving 7 bases between them. This CDR3 has 12 residues. CDR1 and CDR2 from the germline V gene are SGHAT and FQNNGV.

This rearrangement joins TRBV30 to TRBJ2-2; 8 bases line up with TRBD2. The germline V gene has CDR1 GTSNPN and CDR2 SVGIG (reference sequence). With V trimmed by 5 bases and J by 0 bases, 2 bases remained unmatched. CDR3 length: 14 amino acids. The DNA of the CDR3 is TGTGCCTGGTTAGCGGGGTCGAACACCGGGGAGCTGTTTTTT. Translating gives CAWLAGSNTGELFF. Combining the CDR3 with reference TRBV30 and TRBJ2-2 gives the whole variable domain SQTIHQWPATLVQPVGSPLSLECTVEGTSNPNLYWYRQAAGRGLQLLFYSVGIGQISSEVPQNLSASRPQDRQFILSSKKLLLSDSGFYLCAWLAGSNTGELFFGEGSRLTVL.

This clonotype was counted a few times. The chain recombines TRBV7-9 with TRBJ1-1, with D possibly being TRBD1 (5 bases). The length of the CDR3 is 14 residues. Germline V lookup: CDR1 SEHNR, CDR2 FQNEAQ (reference sequence). The germline V and J ends were trimmed by 8 bases and 4 bases, with 17 bases remaining between them. For the CDR3, the DNA is TGTGCCAGCCACGATGAGGGGCGAAGCACTGAAGCTTTCTTT. It encodes CASHDEGRSTEAFF.

The V gene is TRBV10-3, the J gene TRBJ2-3; 7 bases fit TRBD2. The length of the CDR3 is 15 residues. Germline CDR1 ENHRY, CDR2 SYGVKD. Trimming took 4 bases from V and 2 from J; bases not matched to a gene: 6. The CDR3 nucleotides are TGTGCCATCAGTGGGCCGGGAGGCAACACAGATACGCAGTATTTT. This codes for CAISGPGGNTDTQYF.

The rearrangement joins TRBV4-2 to TRBJ2-7; unclear D gene. The CDR3 covers 16 residues. The V end lost 1 base, the J end lost 1 base, and 14 bases lay between the germline ends. CDR1 is LGHNA, CDR2 YNFKEQ, per germline. CDR3 nucleotide sequence: TGTGCCAGCAGCCAAGTATTAGGTGGATCGTCCTACGAGCAGTACTTC. Amino acid sequence: CASSQVLGGSSYEQYF.

The chain employs TRBV20-1 and TRBJ2-3; 9 bases agree with TRBD2. The V gene end was trimmed by 6 bases and the J gene end by 1 base; junction bases not matched to a gene: 5. The CDR3 covers 14 residues. Germline V gives CDR1 DFQATT, CDR2 SNEGSKA (reference sequence). As DNA, the CDR3 is TGCAGTGCCGAGACTAGCGGTCGCACAGATACGCAGTATTTT. Protein sequence: CSAETSGRTDTQYF.

There are a few counts of this clonotype. The V call is TRBV10-1, the J call TRBJ2-1; TRBD2 matches 11 bases. The V gene's germline CDR1 is WNHNN and CDR2 SYGVQD (reference sequence). The CDR3 is 15 residues long. V was pared by 5 bases and J by 6 bases, with 6 bases of the junction left unmatched. Here the CDR3 DNA reads TGCGCCAGCAGTACGACTAGCGGGAAAAGCAATGAGCAGTTCTTC. Translating it yields CASSTTSGKSNEQFF.